This paragraph reports one T cell receptor (beta chain). The antigen is undetermined. PCR used 60 Vbeta primers and 13 Jbeta primers. Only in-frame clones appear in the TCRdb table, and some are missing; sequencing was by immunoSEQ multiplex PCR. The profile shows 150,000 to 200,000 clones, around 80% of them singletons. This record comes from a study of cytomegalovirus exposure and HLA in healthy donors. Whole-study context: There were some 400 genotyped donors. Of these, 81% fell in the genetic ancestry cluster associated with self-reported Caucasian donors. Study-wide points: Donors belonging to an Asian-associated ancestry cluster reportedly showed fewer N-insertions in productive TCRs than the approximately 640-donor mean, according to what a later analysis found. The study designated roughly 150 TCR beta chains cytomegalovirus-associated.

The V gene lost 3 bases and the J gene lost 4 bases, with 10 bases spanning the gap. The CDR3 length is 14 residues. Germline V gives CDR1 SGHNT, CDR2 YENEEA. The specimen was PBMCs. V is TRBV11-3 and J is TRBJ2-1, with D possibly TRBD2 on 6 matching bases. The clonotype was recovered from a woman in her forties in good health and CMV-seronegative. CDR3 nucleotide sequence: TGTGCCAGCAGCTTTACTAGCCTGTACAATGAGCAGTTCTTC. Its protein product is CASSFTSLYNEQFF.